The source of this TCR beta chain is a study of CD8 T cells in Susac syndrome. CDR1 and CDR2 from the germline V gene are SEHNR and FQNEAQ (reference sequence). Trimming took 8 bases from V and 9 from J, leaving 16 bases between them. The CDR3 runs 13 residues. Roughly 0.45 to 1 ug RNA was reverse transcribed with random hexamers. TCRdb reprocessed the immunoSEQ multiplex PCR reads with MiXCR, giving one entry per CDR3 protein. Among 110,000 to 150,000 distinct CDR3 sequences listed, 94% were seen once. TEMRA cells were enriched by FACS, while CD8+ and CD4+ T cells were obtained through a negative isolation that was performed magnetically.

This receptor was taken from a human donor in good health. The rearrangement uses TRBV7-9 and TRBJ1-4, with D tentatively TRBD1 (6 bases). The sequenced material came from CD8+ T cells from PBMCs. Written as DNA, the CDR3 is TGTGCCAGCTCCCTCCAGGGGCGGAAAAAACTGTTTTTT. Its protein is CASSLQGRKKLFF.